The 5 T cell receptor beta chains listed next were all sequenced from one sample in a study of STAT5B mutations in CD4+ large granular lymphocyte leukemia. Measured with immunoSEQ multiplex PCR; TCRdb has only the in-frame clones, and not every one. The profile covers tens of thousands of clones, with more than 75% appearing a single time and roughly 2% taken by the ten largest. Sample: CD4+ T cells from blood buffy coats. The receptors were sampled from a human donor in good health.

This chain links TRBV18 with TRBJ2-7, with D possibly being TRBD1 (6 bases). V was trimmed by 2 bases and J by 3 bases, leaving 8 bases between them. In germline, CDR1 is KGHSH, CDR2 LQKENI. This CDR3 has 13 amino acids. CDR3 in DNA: TGTGCCAGCTCACCAAACAGGGACTACGAGCAGTACTTC. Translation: CASSPNRDYEQYF.

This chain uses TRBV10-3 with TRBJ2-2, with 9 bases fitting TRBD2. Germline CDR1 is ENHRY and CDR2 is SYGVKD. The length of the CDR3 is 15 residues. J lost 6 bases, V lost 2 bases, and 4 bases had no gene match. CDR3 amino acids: CAISELGLASGELFF. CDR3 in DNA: TGTGCCATCAGTGAGCTGGGACTAGCATCCGGGGAGCTGTTTTTT.

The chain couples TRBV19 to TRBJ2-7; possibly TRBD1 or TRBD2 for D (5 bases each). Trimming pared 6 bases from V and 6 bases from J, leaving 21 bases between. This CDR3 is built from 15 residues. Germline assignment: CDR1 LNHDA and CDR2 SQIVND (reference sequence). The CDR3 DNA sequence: TGTGCCAGTAGGAAGACCGGGTCCCGGGGCCTCGAGCAGTACTTC. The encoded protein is CASRKTGSRGLEQYF.

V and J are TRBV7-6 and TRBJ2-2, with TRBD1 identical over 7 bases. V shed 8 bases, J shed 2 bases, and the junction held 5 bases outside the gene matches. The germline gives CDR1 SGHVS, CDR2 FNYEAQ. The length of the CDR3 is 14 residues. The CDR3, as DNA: TGTGCCAGCTTGACAGGGTATAACACCGGGGAGCTGTTTTTT. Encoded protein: CASLTGYNTGELFF.

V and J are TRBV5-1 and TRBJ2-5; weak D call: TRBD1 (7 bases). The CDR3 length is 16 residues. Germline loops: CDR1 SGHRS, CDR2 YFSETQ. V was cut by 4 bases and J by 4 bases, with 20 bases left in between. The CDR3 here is CASSLQGRTVGETQYF. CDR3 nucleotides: TGCGCCAGCAGCCTACAGGGGAGGACGGTGGGAGAGACCCAGTACTTC.